This TCR beta chain derives from a study of CXCR3-negative and CXCR3-positive naive CD8 T cells. Whole-study context: The dataset comprises some 150 million TRB reads in total, with about 1.5 +/- 0.3 million reads per library.

The study made its TRB cDNA libraries by 5' RACE, adding UMI labels. Reprocessing the 5' RACE reads, TCRdb reports a single entry for every CDR3 protein and omits DNA. This sample's clone table lists 90,000 to 100,000 distinct CDR3 sequences. The CDR3 is 16 amino acids. Germline V CDR1 and CDR2: DFQATT, SNEGSKA (reference sequence). A note on this clonotype: What it recognizes is unknown.

The study, taken as a whole, reports: Whereas both naive subsets had comparably high diversity, memory CD8+ cells had much lower diversity. Surface CD5 matched across naive subsets, and TRB CDR3 properties served to infer TCR strength. CXCR3-positive naive cells carried more hydrophobic TRB CDR3s than CXCR3-negative naive cells did.

The sequence came from a human donor in good health. Some clones in this sample may be carry-over from other donors' samples. The material sequenced was naive CXCR3+ CD8+ T cells from blood. The subset is: CD45RO-CCR7+CD27+CD95- naive CD8+ T cells expressing CXCR3 (TNR3+). This chain connects TRBV20-1 to TRBJ2-2; TCRdb calls TRBD1, which cannot be checked without DNA. The CDR3 loop is CSARTGGAQNTGELFF.